A single sample is the source of the 31 T cell receptor beta chains below, sequenced in a study of regulatory T cells in long-lasting Graves disease. Library construction for TCR beta used iRepertoire HTBI primers and Arm-PCR of CDR3 regions. TCRdb ran MiXCR on the multiplex PCR reads and lists one entry per CDR3 protein. The table lists some 250,000 distinct CDR3 sequences, 18% of them singletons. Specified time point: newly diagnosed GD, antithyroid drugs for less than 3 months. With RNA extracted from PBMCs as input, the TCR library was made. The sample also formed part of further work on T cells in Graves' hyperthyroidism and ophthalmopathy.

Sequenced here: peripheral blood mononuclear cells (PBMCs), sampled at new diagnosis, from a patient treated with antithyroid drugs. Source of these receptors: a woman aged 25-40 years with Graves disease.

This clonotype was detected ten times or more. The V call is TRBV5-6, the J call TRBJ2-1, with a weak D call TRBD1 (6 bases). Germline V gene sequence: CDR1 SGHDT, CDR2 YYEEEE. V gave up 6 bases and J gave up 6 bases, with 22 bases separating them. CDR3 length: 16 amino acids. This chain's CDR3 is CASKTLDRSPSNEQFF. The CDR3 coding sequence is TGTGCCAGCAAAACTCTGGACAGATCCCCTTCCAATGAGCAGTTCTTC.

This clonotype was detected many times. The rearrangement links TRBV12-3 or TRBV12-4 to TRBJ1-1, with 9 bases matching TRBD1. The length of the CDR3 is 16 residues. The V and J ends lost 4 bases and 4 bases, in that order; junction bases with no gene match: 10. CDR3 sequence reads: CASSSMLGQGTTEAFF. The CDR3, as DNA: TGTGCCAGCAGTTCTATGTTGGGACAGGGTACCACTGAAGCTTTCTTT.

At least ten counts were recorded for this clonotype. This chain joins TRBV29-1 and TRBJ2-5; TRBD1 is a possible D gene (6 bases). CDR1 is SQVTM, CDR2 ANQGSEA, per germline. The V end was cut by 1 base, the J end by 2 bases, with 17 bases between. This CDR3 comprises 16 residues. CDR3 amino acids: CSVEGVGAGLQETQYF. The DNA for the CDR3 is TGCAGCGTTGAAGGGGTGGGGGCCGGGCTTCAAGAGACCCAGTACTTC. The variable domain in full, completed from reference TRBV29-1 and TRBJ2-5, reads SAVISQKPSRDICQRGTSLTIQCQVDSQVTMMFWYRQQPGQSLTLIATANQGSEATYESGFVIDKFPISRPNLTFSTLTVSNMSPEDSSIYLCSVEGVGAGLQETQYFGPGTRLLVL.

This clonotype was seen a handful of times. The chain uses TRBV4-1 and TRBJ1-5; TRBD1 matches at 7 bases. CDR1 is MGHRA, CDR2 YSYEKL, per germline. This CDR3 comprises 15 residues. Trimming cost V 1 base and J 6 bases; bases outside gene matches: 6. The CDR3 region has the DNA TGCGCCAGCAGCCAAGGAGGGGCAGGGGGTCAGCCCCAGCATTTT. Residues: CASSQGGAGGQPQHF.

This clonotype came up many times. This rearrangement joins TRBV3-1 to TRBJ1-2, with 7 bases aligning to TRBD1. Trimming cost V 1 base and J 8 bases; bases outside gene matches: 13. The CDR3 covers 16 residues. Germline values: CDR1 LGHDT, CDR2 YNNKEL (reference sequence). The CDR3 loop is CASSQGAFEGARGYTF. The CDR3 region has the DNA TGTGCCAGCAGCCAAGGAGCCTTCGAGGGGGCTCGGGGCTACACCTTC.

This clonotype was counted many times. V and J are TRBV18 and TRBJ1-5; D gene uncertain. Trimming left V 4 bases short and J 6 bases short, with 16 bases between. CDR1 is KGHSH and CDR2 is LQKENI in the germline V gene. The CDR3 contains 15 residues. CDR3 in amino acids: CASSLPVPRGQPQHF. The CDR3 DNA is TGTGCCAGCTCACTCCCGGTCCCGCGCGGTCAGCCCCAGCATTTT.

This clonotype was seen ten or more times. The V and J genes are TRBV7-9 and TRBJ2-1; the D is unclear. V was cut by 6 bases and J by 5 bases, with 8 bases left in between. In germline, CDR1 is SEHNR, CDR2 FQNEAQ (reference sequence). This CDR3 has 12 amino acids. The CDR3, as DNA: TGTGCCAGCAGTGGCTTAAACAATGAGCAGTTCTTC. Protein product: CASSGLNNEQFF.

This clonotype was observed at least ten times. V usage is TRBV20-1 and J usage is TRBJ2-5; D is undetermined. V shed 0 bases and J shed 2 bases, with 10 bases lying between them. From germline, CDR1 is DFQATT and CDR2 SNEGSKA (reference sequence). This CDR3 has 14 amino acids. The CDR3 region has the DNA TGCAGTGCTAGAGATAGGGCCGGACAAGAGACCCAGTACTTC. Translation: CSARDRAGQETQYF.

This clonotype was counted many times. The rearrangement joins TRBV5-1 to TRBJ2-5, with 11 bases identical to TRBD1. V lost 5 bases, J lost 7 bases, and 7 bases stayed unmatched. The CDR3 sequence is 14 residues long. Germline CDR1 and CDR2: SGHRS and YFSETQ. The CDR3 DNA is TGCGCCAGCAGAGAGGGACAGGGGGTAGGGACCCAGTACTTC. Its translation: CASREGQGVGTQYF.

This clonotype was counted many times. The J gene is TRBJ1-1, the V gene TRBV3-1; TRBD1 matches 7 bases. The germline V gene has CDR1 LGHDT and CDR2 YNNKEL (reference sequence). The CDR3 totals 14 residues. V shed 4 bases and J 4 bases; nucleotides not matched to a gene: 6. CDR3 DNA sequence: TGTGCCAGCAGCCTCGACAGGGTGGGCACTGAAGCTTTCTTT. It translates to CASSLDRVGTEAFF. The whole variable domain, remainder taken from reference TRBV3-1 and TRBJ1-1, is DTAVSQTPKYLVTQMGNDKSIKCEQNLGHDTMYWYKQDSKKFLKIMFSYNNKELIINETVPNRFSPKSPDKAHLNLHINSLELGDSAVYFCASSLDRVGTEAFFGQGTRLTVV.

V gene TRBV7-8 combines with J gene TRBJ2-5, with TRBD2 matching over 8 bases. The V gene's germline CDR1 is SGHVS and CDR2 FQNEAQ. With 5 bases clipped from V and 5 bases from J, the junction kept 10 bases outside the gene matches. The CDR3 has 15 amino acids. CDR3 loop: CASSPNGGGGETQYF. The CDR3 bases are TGTGCCAGCAGCCCGAACGGGGGGGGGGGCGAGACCCAGTACTTC.

This clonotype has at least ten counts. The V call is TRBV12-3 or TRBV12-4, the J call TRBJ2-1, with 10 bases that match TRBD2. The tail of the sequence fits TRBJ2-5 better, so the J call may be wrong. The CDR3 consists of 16 residues. The CDR3 DNA reads TGTGCCAGCAGCAAAGGGGGGACTAGCGTGGGAGAGACCCAGTACTTC. Translated: CASSKGGTSVGETQYF.

As to this clonotype: A far more abundant clone sits one base away, making this likely a read error. The CDR3 DNA follows: TGTGCCAGCAGCCGCTGGGGTGAGCAGTACTTC. This gives the protein CASSRWGEQYF. The chain joins TRBV11-2 to TRBJ2-7, with D hard to call. The CDR3 has 11 residues. Germline V CDR1 and CDR2: SGHAT, FQNNGV. Trimming cost V 5 bases and J 7 bases, with 9 bases left between them. Combining the CDR3 with reference TRBV11-2 and TRBJ2-7 gives the whole variable domain EAGVAQSPRYKIIEKRQSVAFWCNPISGHATLYWYQQILGQGPKLLIQFQNNGVVDDSQLPKDRFSAERLKGVDSTLKIQPAKLEDSAVYLCASSRWGEQYFGPGTRLTVT.

This clonotype was detected many times. The chain joins TRBV18 to TRBJ1-1; a possible D gene is TRBD1 (5 bases). The CDR3 runs 14 residues. V lost 3 bases and J 0 bases, leaving 8 bases between the germline ends. Germline V CDR1 and CDR2: KGHSH, LQKENI. The CDR3 loop reads CASSPETVNTEAFF. For the CDR3, the DNA is TGTGCCAGCTCACCCGAGACAGTGAACACTGAAGCTTTCTTT.

The V gene is TRBV6-2 or TRBV6-3, the J gene TRBJ1-1; 9 positions match TRBD1. Germline assignment: CDR1 MNHEY and CDR2 SVGEGT. CDR3 length equals 15 residues. The V gene end was trimmed by 0 bases and the J gene end by 4 bases; junction bases not matched to a gene: 3. The CDR3 DNA sequence: TGTGCCAGCAGTTACTCGGGACAGGGTTTCACTGAAGCTTTCTTT. Protein sequence: CASSYSGQGFTEAFF.

This clonotype showed up many times. The rearrangement joins TRBV12-3 or TRBV12-4 to TRBJ2-7; D unclear. The CDR3 sequence is 15 residues long. Trimming stripped 10 bases from V and 0 bases from J, with 19 bases between. The CDR3 sequence is CATSSGYSGSYEQYF. CDR3 DNA: TGTGCCACCTCGTCCGGGTATTCCGGCTCCTACGAGCAGTACTTC.

This clonotype was seen many times. The chain recombines TRBV15 with TRBJ1-2; no definite D call. CDR1 is LNHNV, CDR2 YYDKDF, per germline (reference sequence). Between the trimmed V and J ends, which lost 2 bases and 4 bases, there was a span of 11 bases. CDR3 length: 14 amino acids. As DNA, the CDR3 is TGTGCCACCAGCAGACCTGACATCACCTATGGCTACACCTTC. Its translation is CATSRPDITYGYTF. The entire variable domain, with the rest obtained from reference TRBV15 and TRBJ1-2, is as follows: DAMVIQNPRYQVTQFGKPVTLSCSQTLNHNVMYWYQQKSSQAPKLLFHYYDKDFNNEADTPDNFQSRRPNTSFCFLDIRSPGLGDTAMYLCATSRPDITYGYTFGSGTRLTVV.

This clonotype was counted ten times or more. This chain uses TRBV6-2 or TRBV6-3 with TRBJ2-1; D perhaps matches TRBD1 (5 bases). The CDR3 sequence is 14 residues long. Germline assignment: CDR1 MNHEY and CDR2 SVGEGT. The ends were cut back, 5 bases at V and 2 bases at J, with 10 bases in the middle. For the CDR3, the DNA is TGTGCCAGCAGTGAGTGGGGCACCTACAATGAGCAGTTCTTC. Translation: CASSEWGTYNEQFF.

The rearrangement uses TRBV18 and TRBJ1-1; weak D call: TRBD1 (6 bases). Trimming cost V 3 bases and J 1 base, with 21 bases left between them. This CDR3 contains 18 residues. Germline V gene sequence: CDR1 KGHSH, CDR2 LQKENI. CDR3 coding DNA: TGTGCCAGCTCACCTACCACGGGCAGGGGTGGTGGGAACACTGAAGCTTTCTTT. It translates to CASSPTTGRGGGNTEAFF.

The chain carries TRBV28 and TRBJ2-3, with 8 bases aligning to TRBD2. The length of the CDR3 is 15 residues. V lost 7 bases and J lost 6; bases outside the gene matches: 12. From germline, CDR1 is MDHEN and CDR2 SYDVKM. The CDR3 DNA reads as TGTGCCAGCATGGGATCGACGGGGGGGCTTGATACGCAGTATTTT. Encoded protein: CASMGSTGGLDTQYF.

This clonotype came up many times. V usage is TRBV19 and J usage is TRBJ1-1; D is perhaps TRBD1 (6 bases). Germline CDR1 reads LNHDA; CDR2 reads SQIVND (reference sequence). The CDR3 loop spans 17 amino acids. Trimming took 5 bases from V and 1 from J, leaving 20 bases between them. The CDR3 bases are TGTGCCAGTAGTTTCCGCCGGGACACCCAAAGGAACACTGAAGCTTTCTTT. Translating gives CASSFRRDTQRNTEAFF.

By share, this clonotype ranks as large. A read error may produce the germline difference seen at one junction end. The V gene is TRBV5-1, the J gene TRBJ2-4; perhaps TRBD2 as D (6 bases). This CDR3 spans 16 amino acids. Germline V gives CDR1 SGHRS, CDR2 YFSETQ. CDR3: CASSQFGAGWENIQYF. The CDR3 bases are TGTGCCAGCAGCCAATTTGGGGCGGGGTGGGAAAACATTCAGTACTTC. The variable domain in full, with the rest retrieved from reference TRBV5-1 and TRBJ2-4, is KAGVTQTPRYLIKTRGQQVTLSCSPISGHRSVSWYQQTPGQGLQFLFEYFSETQRNKGNFPGRFSGRQFSNSRSEMNVSTLELGDSALYLCASSQFGAGWENIQYFGAGTRLSVL.

This clonotype was seen repeatedly, ten times or more. The J gene is TRBJ1-2, the V gene TRBV5-1, with a possible D match to TRBD1 (6 bases). Germline V lookup: CDR1 SGHRS, CDR2 YFSETQ. Trimming left V 2 bases short and J 2 bases short, with 16 bases between. The CDR3 is made up of 16 amino acids. CDR3 in DNA: TGCGCCAGCAGCTTATTACAGGGAGGGGGAAACTATGGCTACACCTTC. Translating it yields CASSLLQGGGNYGYTF.

This clonotype was observed many times. The rearrangement uses TRBV5-1 and TRBJ1-5, with D possibly TRBD1 on 5 matching bases. Germline V gene sequence: CDR1 SGHRS, CDR2 YFSETQ. Trimming cost V 2 bases and J 1 base, with 7 bases left between them. The CDR3 spans 14 residues. CDR3 amino acids: CASSFGDSNQPQHF. The CDR3 DNA reads TGCGCCAGCAGCTTTGGGGACAGCAATCAGCCCCAGCATTTT.

In this sample, this clonotype turned up many times. The rearrangement joins TRBV11-1 to TRBJ1-6; D is unclear. The V end lost 1 base, the J end lost 9 bases, and 13 bases lay between the germline ends. This CDR3 has 15 residues. CDR1 and CDR2 (germline): SGHAT, FQDESV (reference sequence). The CDR3 sequence is CASSLEPVMGSPLHF. In DNA form, the CDR3 reads TGTGCCAGCAGCTTAGAACCCGTCATGGGTTCACCCCTCCACTTT.

This clonotype occurred many times. The chain is built from TRBV27 and TRBJ1-5; no firm D call. Germline CDR1 MNHEY, CDR2 SMNVEV (reference sequence). V was cut by 5 bases and J by 0 bases, with 5 bases left in between. The CDR3 sequence is 13 residues long. The CDR3 sequence: CASSQNSNQPQHF. The CDR3 DNA is TGTGCCAGCAGTCAAAATAGCAATCAGCCCCAGCATTTT.

This clonotype was detected ten times or more. This rearrangement joins TRBV4-2 to TRBJ1-1, with D tentatively TRBD1 (5 bases). There are 16 residues in the CDR3. Trimming removed 0 bases at V and 7 bases at J, with 18 bases between. The germline V gene encodes CDR1 LGHNA and CDR2 YNFKEQ. The CDR3 is CASSQEAQTANLEAFF. The CDR3 DNA follows: TGTGCCAGCAGCCAAGAAGCCCAGACAGCGAACCTTGAAGCTTTCTTT.

This clonotype was recorded many times. V usage is TRBV7-9 and J usage is TRBJ2-4, with D possibly being TRBD1 (7 bases). CDR3 length equals 18 residues. Germline loops: CDR1 SEHNR, CDR2 FQNEAQ (reference sequence). V was cut by 3 bases and J by 3 bases, with 21 bases left in between. CDR3 sequence (DNA): TGTGCCAGCAGCTTTGTCAGGGGGGACGTTAGAAACAAAAACATTCAGTACTTC. It is translated as CASSFVRGDVRNKNIQYF.

This clonotype was recorded at least ten times. The chain uses TRBV2 and TRBJ2-2, with D uncertain. Germline CDR1 reads SNHLY; CDR2 reads FYNNEI. The CDR3 sequence is 13 residues long. The V end lost 6 bases, the J end lost 1 base, and 6 bases lay between the germline ends. The CDR3 reads CASSGRNTGELFF. DNA of the CDR3: TGTGCCAGCAGCGGCCGGAACACCGGGGAGCTGTTTTTT.

Comments on this clonotype: This may be a read error, as it is one base from a much larger clone. This chain joins TRBV6-2 or TRBV6-3 and TRBJ1-2; 10 nucleotides agree with TRBD1. The CDR3 runs to 16 residues. Trimming at V came to 6 bases and at J to 1 base, leaving 8 bases not matched to a gene. Germline loops: CDR1 MNHEY, CDR2 SVGEGT. The DNA for the CDR3 is TGTGCCAGCAGAGGCCCCGGGACAGGGGTTAACTATGGCTACACCTTC. Amino acids: CASRGPGTGVNYGYTF.

This clonotype was recorded at least ten times. The chain combines TRBV7-9 with TRBJ1-1, with a tentative D call TRBD1 (6 bases). The CDR3 contains 13 residues. Germline V lookup: CDR1 SEHNR, CDR2 FQNEAQ (reference sequence). Trimming left V 5 bases short and J 7 bases short, with 14 bases between. The CDR3 spells CASSPVGQFEAFF. The DNA for the CDR3 is TGTGCCAGCAGCCCAGTTGGACAGTTTGAAGCTTTCTTT.